These 7 T cell receptor beta chains came from one sample sequenced in a study of PD-L1 blockade in urothelial cancer. TCRdb's copy holds only in-frame clones and misses some; the assay was immunoSEQ multiplex PCR. The sample lists just over 35,000 clones; roughly 38% were seen once. Sequences were derived from tumor tissue, sampled before atezolizumab (anti-PD-L1) treatment. The source of these receptors is a man aged 55-75 years with urothelial cancer.

This clone appeared a few times. The chain uses TRBV11-3 and TRBJ2-3, with 7 positions matching TRBD1. With 3 bases clipped from V and 2 bases from J, the junction kept 2 bases outside the gene matches. CDR3 length: 14 residues. CDR1 is SGHNT, CDR2 YENEEA, per germline. The CDR3 bases are TGTGCCAGCAGCTTGGGACAGACCACAGATACGCAGTATTTT. Residues: CASSLGQTTDTQYF.

The J gene is TRBJ2-3, the V gene TRBV5-1; the match to TRBD2 covers 9 bases. This CDR3 has 15 amino acids. V lost 4 bases to trimming and J lost 3 bases; unmatched junction nucleotides: 6. CDR1 SGHRS and CDR2 YFSETQ come from the germline V gene. The CDR3 here is CASSEIAGATDTQYF. For the CDR3, the DNA is TGCGCCAGCAGCGAAATAGCGGGAGCAACAGATACGCAGTATTTT.

This clone turned up a few times. The chain uses TRBV28 and TRBJ1-1; D ambiguous. The CDR3 is 12 amino acids. Per the germline V gene, CDR1 is MDHEN and CDR2 is SYDVKM. With 10 bases removed from V and 2 bases from J, the gap between germline ends came to 11 bases. The CDR3 DNA reads as TGTGCCACTACGCGGCTAAACACTGAAGCTTTCTTT. Encoded protein: CATTRLNTEAFF.

The chain joins TRBV14 to TRBJ1-1; D is uncertain. The CDR3 extends over 15 amino acids. V was trimmed by 0 bases and J by 1 base, leaving 9 bases between them. Germline V CDR1 and CDR2: SGHDN, FVKESK. The CDR3 reads CASSQEFSRNTEAFF. The DNA for the CDR3 is TGTGCCAGCAGCCAAGAGTTCAGCAGGAACACTGAAGCTTTCTTT.

This clone was counted at least ten times. This chain connects TRBV9 to TRBJ1-5, with D perhaps matching TRBD1 (5 bases). The CDR3 runs to 14 residues. Germline V CDR1 and CDR2: SGDLS, YYNGEE. V gave up 4 bases and J gave up 2 bases, with 10 bases separating them. Here the CDR3 reads CASSRGEGNQPQHF. The CDR3 DNA follows: TGTGCCAGCAGCCGGGGGGAAGGCAATCAGCCCCAGCATTTT. Based on the CDR3 plus reference TRBV9 and TRBJ1-5, the full variable domain is DSGVTQTPKHLITATGQRVTLRCSPRSGDLSVYWYQQSLDQGLQFLIQYYNGEERAKGNILERFSAQQFPDLHSELNLSSLELGDSALYFCASSRGEGNQPQHFGDGTRLSIL.

This clone is classed as medium-sized. The CDR3 is CASRTTGGYGYTF. The CDR3 nucleotides are TGTGCCAGCCGTACGACAGGGGGCTATGGCTACACCTTC. The chain is built from TRBV19 and TRBJ1-2; 9 bases agree with TRBD1. This CDR3 spans 13 amino acids. Germline V lookup: CDR1 LNHDA, CDR2 SQIVND (reference sequence). V dropped 9 bases and J dropped 4; count of bases not matched to a gene: 6.

A few counts support this clone. The chain couples TRBV6-1 to TRBJ1-1; weak D call: TRBD1 (5 bases). The germline CDR1 and CDR2 sequences are MNHNS and SASEGT. The V end lost 1 base, the J end lost 1 base, and 7 bases lay between the germline ends. The length of the CDR3 is 14 residues. The CDR3 reads CASSEVDTNTEAFF. In nucleotides, the CDR3 is TGTGCCAGCAGTGAAGTGGACACGAACACTGAAGCTTTCTTT.